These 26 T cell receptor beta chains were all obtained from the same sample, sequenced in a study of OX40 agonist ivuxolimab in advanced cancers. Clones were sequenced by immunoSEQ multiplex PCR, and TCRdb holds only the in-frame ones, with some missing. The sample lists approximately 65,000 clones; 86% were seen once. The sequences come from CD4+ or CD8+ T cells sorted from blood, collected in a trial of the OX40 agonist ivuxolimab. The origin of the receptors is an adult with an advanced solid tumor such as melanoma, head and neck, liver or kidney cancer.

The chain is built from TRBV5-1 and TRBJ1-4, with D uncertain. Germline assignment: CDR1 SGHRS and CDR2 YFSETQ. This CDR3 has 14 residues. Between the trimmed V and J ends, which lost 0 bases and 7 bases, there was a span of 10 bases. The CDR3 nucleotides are TGCGCCAGCAGCTTGGATACGGCCGGTGAAAAACTGTTTTTT. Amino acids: CASSLDTAGEKLFF.

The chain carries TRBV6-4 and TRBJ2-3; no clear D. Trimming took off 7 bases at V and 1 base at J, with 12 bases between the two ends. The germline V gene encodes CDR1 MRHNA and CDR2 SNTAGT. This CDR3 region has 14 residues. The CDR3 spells CASKWTAGTDTQYF. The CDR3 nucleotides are TGTGCCAGCAAGTGGACCGCAGGCACAGATACGCAGTATTTT.

The CDR3 nucleotides are TGTGCCATCAGTGAGGGAGGCGGCTACACCTTC. It is translated as CAISEGGGYTF. This chain uses TRBV10-3 with TRBJ1-2, with D uncertain. CDR1 and CDR2 from the germline V gene are ENHRY and SYGVKD. The CDR3 has 11 amino acids. V lost 2 bases and J lost 8, with 6 bases in between.

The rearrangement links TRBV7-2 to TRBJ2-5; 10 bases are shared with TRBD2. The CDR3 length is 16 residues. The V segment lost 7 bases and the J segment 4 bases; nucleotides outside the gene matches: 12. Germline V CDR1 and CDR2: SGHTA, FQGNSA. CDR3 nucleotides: TGTGCCAGCATCCCTTCCTTAGCGGGAGGCTCAGAGACCCAGTACTTC. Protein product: CASIPSLAGGSETQYF.

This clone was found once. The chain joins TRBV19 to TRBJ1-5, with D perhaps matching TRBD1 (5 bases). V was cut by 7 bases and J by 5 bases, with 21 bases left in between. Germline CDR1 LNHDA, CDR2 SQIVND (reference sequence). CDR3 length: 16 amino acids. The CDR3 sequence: CASTRAPGSADQPQHF. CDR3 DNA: TGTGCCAGTACGCGGGCCCCAGGGTCGGCCGATCAGCCCCAGCATTTT.

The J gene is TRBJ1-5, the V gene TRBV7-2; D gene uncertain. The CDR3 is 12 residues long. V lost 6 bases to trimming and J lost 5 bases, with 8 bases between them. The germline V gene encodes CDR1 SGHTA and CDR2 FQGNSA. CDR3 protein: CASRGDDQPQHF. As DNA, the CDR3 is TGTGCCAGCAGAGGAGATGATCAGCCCCAGCATTTT.

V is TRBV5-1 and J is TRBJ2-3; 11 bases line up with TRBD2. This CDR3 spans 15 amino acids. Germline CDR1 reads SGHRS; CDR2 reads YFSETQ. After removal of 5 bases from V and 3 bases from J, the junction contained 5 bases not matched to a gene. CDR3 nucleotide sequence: TGCGCCAGCAGTTCCGGACTAGCGGGTACAGATACGCAGTATTTT. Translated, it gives CASSSGLAGTDTQYF. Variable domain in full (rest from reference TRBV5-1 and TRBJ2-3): KAGVTQTPRYLIKTRGQQVTLSCSPISGHRSVSWYQQTPGQGLQFLFEYFSETQRNKGNFPGRFSGRQFSNSRSEMNVSTLELGDSALYLCASSSGLAGTDTQYFGPGTRLTVL.

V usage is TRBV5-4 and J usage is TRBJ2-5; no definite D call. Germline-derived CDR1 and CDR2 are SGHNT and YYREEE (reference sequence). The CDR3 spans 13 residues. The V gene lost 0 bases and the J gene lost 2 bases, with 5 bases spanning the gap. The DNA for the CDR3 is TGTGCCAGCAGCTTGGGACTTCAAGAGACCCAGTACTTC. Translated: CASSLGLQETQYF.

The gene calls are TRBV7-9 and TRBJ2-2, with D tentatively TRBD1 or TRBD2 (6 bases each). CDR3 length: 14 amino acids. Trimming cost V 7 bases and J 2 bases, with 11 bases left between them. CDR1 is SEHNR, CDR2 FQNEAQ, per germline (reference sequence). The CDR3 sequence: CASIGGPNTGELFF. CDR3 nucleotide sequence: TGTGCCAGCATCGGGGGCCCTAACACCGGGGAGCTGTTTTTT.

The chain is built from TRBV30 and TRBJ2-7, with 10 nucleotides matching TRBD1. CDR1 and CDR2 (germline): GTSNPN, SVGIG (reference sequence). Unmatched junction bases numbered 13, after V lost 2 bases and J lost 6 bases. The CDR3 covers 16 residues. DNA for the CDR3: TGTGCCTGGAGTTCTAAACCGGGACAGGGGAACTTCGAGCAGTACTTC. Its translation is CAWSSKPGQGNFEQYF.

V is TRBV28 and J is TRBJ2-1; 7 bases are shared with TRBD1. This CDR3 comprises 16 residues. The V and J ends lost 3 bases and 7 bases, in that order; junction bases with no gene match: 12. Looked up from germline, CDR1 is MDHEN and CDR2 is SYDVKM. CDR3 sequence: CASSLGLGQLKNEQFF. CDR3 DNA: TGTGCCAGCAGTTTGGGTCTGGGACAGCTAAAGAATGAGCAGTTCTTC.

CDR3 sequence: CASSSGYLTDTQYF. In nucleotides, the CDR3 is TGTGCCAGCAGCTCGGGCTACCTCACAGATACGCAGTATTTT. This chain connects TRBV5-4 to TRBJ2-3; D gene ambiguous. CDR1 SGHNT and CDR2 YYREEE come from the germline V gene (reference sequence). CDR3 length: 14 residues. V dropped 3 bases and J dropped 2 bases, with 10 bases sitting between them.

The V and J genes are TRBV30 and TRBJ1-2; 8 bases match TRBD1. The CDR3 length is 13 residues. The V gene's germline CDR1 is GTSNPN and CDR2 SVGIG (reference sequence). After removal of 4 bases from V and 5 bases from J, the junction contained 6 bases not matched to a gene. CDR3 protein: CAWILDRGYGYTF. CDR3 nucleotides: TGTGCCTGGATTCTCGACAGGGGTTATGGCTACACCTTC.

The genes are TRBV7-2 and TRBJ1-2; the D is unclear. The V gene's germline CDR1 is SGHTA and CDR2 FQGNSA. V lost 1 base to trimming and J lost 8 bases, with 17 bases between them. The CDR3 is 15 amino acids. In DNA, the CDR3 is TGTGCCAGCAGCTTAGATCGGCGACATACTGAGGGCTACACCTTC. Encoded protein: CASSLDRRHTEGYTF.

CDR3 DNA: TGTGCCAGCAGTTACTCTTCGGGACAGGGGTATGGCTACACCTTC. Its protein product is CASSYSSGQGYGYTF. The chain couples TRBV6-6 to TRBJ1-2; 10 nucleotides align to TRBD1. The CDR3 length is 15 residues. Germline-derived CDR1 and CDR2 are MNHNY and SVGAGI (reference sequence). V lost 0 bases to trimming and J lost 5 bases; unmatched junction nucleotides: 3.

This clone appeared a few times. The CDR3 region has the DNA TGCAGCGCCTCACTAGCGGGAGGCCTCCATCGGATCCAGTACTTC. Its translation is CSASLAGGLHRIQYF. The chain couples TRBV29-1 to TRBJ2-5; 12 nucleotides match TRBD2. Germline assignment: CDR1 SQVTM and CDR2 ANQGSEA. The CDR3 contains 15 residues. Trimming at V came to 7 bases and at J to 10 bases, leaving 16 bases not matched to a gene. The variable domain in full, completed from reference TRBV29-1 and TRBJ2-5, reads SAVISQKPSRDICQRGTSLTIQCQVDSQVTMMFWYRQQPGQSLTLIATANQGSEATYESGFVIDKFPISRPNLTFSTLTVSNMSPEDSSIYLCSASLAGGLHRIQYFGPGTRLLVL.

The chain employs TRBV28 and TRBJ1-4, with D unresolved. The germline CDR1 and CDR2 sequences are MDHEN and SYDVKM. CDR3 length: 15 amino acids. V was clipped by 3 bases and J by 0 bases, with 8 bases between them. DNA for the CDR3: TGTGCCAGCAGTTTCGTGGGTGCAACTAATGAAAAACTGTTTTTT. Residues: CASSFVGATNEKLFF.

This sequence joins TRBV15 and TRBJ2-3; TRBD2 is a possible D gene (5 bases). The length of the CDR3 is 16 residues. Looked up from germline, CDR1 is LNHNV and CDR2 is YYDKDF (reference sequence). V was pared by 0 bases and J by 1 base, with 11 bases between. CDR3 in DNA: TGTGCCACCAGCAGAGATGAGGGTTGGGGCACAGATACGCAGTATTTT. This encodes CATSRDEGWGTDTQYF.

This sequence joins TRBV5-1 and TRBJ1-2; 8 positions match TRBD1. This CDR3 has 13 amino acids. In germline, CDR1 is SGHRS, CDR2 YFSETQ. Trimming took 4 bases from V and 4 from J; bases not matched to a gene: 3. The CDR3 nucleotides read TGCGCCAGCAGCCGGGACAGGATCTATGGCTACACCTTC. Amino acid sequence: CASSRDRIYGYTF.

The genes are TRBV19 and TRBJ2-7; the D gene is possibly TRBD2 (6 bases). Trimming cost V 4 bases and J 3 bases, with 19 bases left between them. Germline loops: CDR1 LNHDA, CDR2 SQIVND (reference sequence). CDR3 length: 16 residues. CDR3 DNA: TGTGCCAGTAGTAGGGACTCTGGACCCGGGGGCTACGAGCAGTACTTC. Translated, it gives CASSRDSGPGGYEQYF.

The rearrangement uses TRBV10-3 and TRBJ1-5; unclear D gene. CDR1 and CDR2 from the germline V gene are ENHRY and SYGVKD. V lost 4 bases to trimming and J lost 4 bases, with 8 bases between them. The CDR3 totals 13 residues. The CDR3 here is CAISGAENQPQHF. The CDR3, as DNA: TGTGCCATCAGTGGTGCGGAAAATCAGCCCCAGCATTTT.

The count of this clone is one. The CDR3 region is CASSEQGIRGYTF. The CDR3 DNA sequence: TGTGCCAGCAGTGAACAGGGGATACGGGGCTACACCTTC. V usage is TRBV6-1 and J usage is TRBJ1-2, with D tentatively TRBD1 (6 bases). This CDR3 has 13 amino acids. Germline V gives CDR1 MNHNS, CDR2 SASEGT. The V end lost 2 bases, the J end lost 8 bases, and 12 bases lay between the germline ends.

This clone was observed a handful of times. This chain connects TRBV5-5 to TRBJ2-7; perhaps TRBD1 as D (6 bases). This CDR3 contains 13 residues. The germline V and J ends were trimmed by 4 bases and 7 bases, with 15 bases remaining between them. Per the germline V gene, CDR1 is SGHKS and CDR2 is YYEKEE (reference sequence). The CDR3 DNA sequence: TGTGCCAGCAGCATCGATGGCCAGGGGGAGCAGTACTTC. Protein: CASSIDGQGEQYF.

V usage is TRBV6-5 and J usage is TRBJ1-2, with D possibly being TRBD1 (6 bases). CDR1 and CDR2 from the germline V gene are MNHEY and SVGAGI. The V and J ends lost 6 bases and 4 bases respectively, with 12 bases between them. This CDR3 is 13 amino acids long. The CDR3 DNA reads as TGTGCCAGCAGGGGGGGCGGACCCTATGGCTACACCTTC. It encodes CASRGGGPYGYTF.

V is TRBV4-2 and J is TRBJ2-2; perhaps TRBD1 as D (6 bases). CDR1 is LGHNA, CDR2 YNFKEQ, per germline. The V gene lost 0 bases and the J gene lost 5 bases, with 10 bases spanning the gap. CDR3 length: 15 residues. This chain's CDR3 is CASSQDRGATGELFF. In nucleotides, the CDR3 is TGTGCCAGCAGCCAAGACAGGGGCGCGACCGGGGAGCTGTTTTTT.

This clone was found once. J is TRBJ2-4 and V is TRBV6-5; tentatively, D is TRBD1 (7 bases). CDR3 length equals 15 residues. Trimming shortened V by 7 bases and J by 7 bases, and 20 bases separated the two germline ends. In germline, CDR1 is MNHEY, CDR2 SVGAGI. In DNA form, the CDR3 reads TGTGCCAGCACCCTAACGTTCGCAGGGGGGAACATTCAGTACTTC. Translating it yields CASTLTFAGGNIQYF.